One and the same sample provided the 23 T cell receptor beta chains below, sequenced in a study of blood T cell repertoires in COVID-19. Some clones are missing from TCRdb's copy, which holds only in-frame ones; the method was immunoSEQ multiplex PCR. The data contain about 230,000 clones, 86% of them singletons. The specimen sequenced was PBMCs or T cells enriched from blood (not recorded which). The receptor source for this set is a woman between 45 and 65 years old in a cohort exposed to, infected with or recovered from COVID-19 (not recorded which).

The genes are TRBV4-3 and TRBJ1-1; D is unclear. Trimming took 0 bases from V and 4 from J, leaving 6 bases between them. The germline V gene encodes CDR1 LGHNA and CDR2 YSLEER. CDR3 length equals 13 residues. In nucleotides, the CDR3 is TGCGCCAGCAGCCAAGATCTCAGCACTGAAGCTTTCTTT. It translates to CASSQDLSTEAFF.

This CDR3 is CASSDSFSGRSSGTDTQYF. CDR3 in DNA: TGTGCCAGCAGTGACTCGTTTAGCGGGAGGTCTTCCGGCACAGATACGCAGTATTTT. J is TRBJ2-3 and V is TRBV6-4; 10 bases map to TRBD2. There are 19 residues in the CDR3. V dropped 0 bases and J dropped 1; count of bases not matched to a gene: 10. Germline CDR1 is MRHNA and CDR2 is SNTAGT.

In the case of this clone: Within the sample, other DNA sequences also encode this same CDR3. This chain links TRBV4-2 with TRBJ2-3, with 7 bases fitting TRBD2. The CDR3 runs 16 residues. CDR1 and CDR2 from the germline V gene are LGHNA and YNFKEQ. Trimming at V came to 0 bases and at J to 1 base, leaving 4 bases not matched to a gene. CDR3 in DNA: TGTGCCAGCAGCCAAGATTCGGGGGGAGGCACAGATACGCAGTATTTT. Amino acid sequence: CASSQDSGGGTDTQYF.

This sequence joins TRBV12-3 or TRBV12-4 and TRBJ2-7, with D perhaps matching TRBD2 (6 bases). The CDR3 sequence is 12 residues long. Trimming removed 4 bases from V and 6 bases from J, with 10 bases in between. CDR3: CASSYSGGEQYF. In DNA form, the CDR3 reads TGTGCCAGCAGTTACTCCGGGGGCGAGCAGTACTTC.

V gene TRBV18 combines with J gene TRBJ1-1; 7 nucleotides align to TRBD1. V lost 4 bases and J lost 1; bases outside the gene matches: 9. The CDR3 has 16 residues. Germline values: CDR1 KGHSH, CDR2 LQKENI. DNA of the CDR3: TGTGCCAGCTCACGGACGACAGGGTCCGGGAACACTGAAGCTTTCTTT. Its translation is CASSRTTGSGNTEAFF.

The rearrangement uses TRBV5-6 and TRBJ2-1, with 7 bases that match TRBD1. Germline trimming cut 2 bases from V and 2 bases from J; bases unmatched to any gene: 4. Germline values: CDR1 SGHDT, CDR2 YYEEEE. This CDR3 is 15 amino acids long. The CDR3 loop reads CASSLRDRAYNEQFF. CDR3 DNA sequence: TGTGCCAGCAGCTTAAGAGACAGGGCCTACAATGAGCAGTTCTTC. Variable domain in full (rest from reference TRBV5-6 and TRBJ2-1): DAGVTQSPTHLIKTRGQQVTLRCSPKSGHDTVSWYQQALGQGPQFIFQYYEEEERQRGNFPDRFSGHQFPNYSSELNVNALLLGDSALYLCASSLRDRAYNEQFFGPGTRLTVL.

The chain links TRBV3-1 (or the pseudogene TRBV3-2) to TRBJ1-5; 9 bases match TRBD1. Germline loops: CDR1 LGHDT, CDR2 YNNKEL (reference sequence). This CDR3 is built from 14 residues. J gave up 6 bases and V 4 bases, and 4 bases lay outside the gene matches. CDR3 loop: CASSPGTGIQPQHF. The CDR3 DNA is TGTGCCAGCAGCCCCGGGACAGGGATTCAGCCCCAGCATTTT.

This chain uses TRBV7-9 with TRBJ1-5; 8 bases align to TRBD1. Germline loops: CDR1 SEHNR, CDR2 FQNEAQ (reference sequence). There are 18 residues in the CDR3. Losses at the gene ends were 3 bases for V and 6 bases for J; bases not matched to a gene: 16. CDR3 DNA sequence: TGTGCCAGCAGCTTTTTTCCAGGGGGCGCGTACGTGGGTCAGCCCCAGCATTTT. It yields the protein CASSFFPGGAYVGQPQHF.

The chain links TRBV5-1 to TRBJ2-7, with 7 bases that match TRBD2. The J segment lost 0 bases and the V segment lost 0 bases, leaving 3 bases of the junction unmatched. Per the germline V gene, CDR1 is SGHRS and CDR2 is YFSETQ. This CDR3 is 15 amino acids long. The DNA of the CDR3 is TGCGCCAGCAGCTTGGTCGGGGGGAGCTCCTACGAGCAGTACTTC. It encodes CASSLVGGSSYEQYF. The full variable domain, in which reference TRBV5-1 and TRBJ2-7 provide the parts outside the CDR3, is KAGVTQTPRYLIKTRGQQVTLSCSPISGHRSVSWYQQTPGQGLQFLFEYFSETQRNKGNFPGRFSGRQFSNSRSEMNVSTLELGDSALYLCASSLVGGSSYEQYFGPGTRLTVT.

The chain recombines TRBV11-2 with TRBJ1-1; D gene unclear. The CDR3 consists of 16 residues. Germline V gene data show CDR1 as SGHAT and CDR2 as FQNNGV. V was clipped by 1 base and J by 3 bases, with 15 bases between them. The CDR3 loop reads CASSLGYFGRDTEAFF. CDR3 sequence (DNA): TGTGCCAGCAGCTTAGGATATTTTGGGAGGGACACTGAAGCTTTCTTT.

V gene TRBV5-4 combines with J gene TRBJ2-5, with 12 bases aligning to TRBD1. The CDR3 length is 16 residues. Per the germline V gene, CDR1 is SGHNT and CDR2 is YYREEE (reference sequence). V shed 3 bases, J shed 5 bases, and the junction held 8 bases outside the gene matches. CDR3 nucleotides: TGTGCCAGCAGCTCCCCCTGGGGACAGGGGGCTGAGACCCAGTACTTC. As protein: CASSSPWGQGAETQYF.

This clone was detected a few times. The chain is built from TRBV18 and TRBJ1-2; 8 nucleotides line up with TRBD1. The V gene's germline CDR1 is KGHSH and CDR2 LQKENI. The CDR3 length is 15 residues. With V trimmed by 3 bases and J by 8 bases, 11 bases remained unmatched. CDR3 region: CASSPTPDREEGYTF. The CDR3 DNA sequence: TGTGCCAGCTCACCTACACCGGACAGGGAGGAAGGCTACACCTTC.

This sequence joins TRBV7-2 and TRBJ2-5; D remains ambiguous. This CDR3 contains 13 residues. Germline assignment: CDR1 SGHTA and CDR2 FQGNSA. V was shortened by 5 bases and J by 4 bases, with 11 bases between the two germline ends. As DNA, the CDR3 is TGTGCCAGCAGCGTATCCTGGGCAGAGACCCAGTACTTC. Amino acids: CASSVSWAETQYF.

This clone was counted a single time. The chain carries TRBV11-2 and TRBJ2-7, with D possibly being TRBD1 (6 bases). Trimming took off 0 bases at V and 6 bases at J, with 9 bases between the two ends. This CDR3 comprises 13 residues. CDR1 SGHAT and CDR2 FQNNGV come from the germline V gene. CDR3: CASSLDRTAEQYF. CDR3 sequence (DNA): TGTGCCAGCAGCTTAGATCGGACAGCCGAGCAGTACTTC.

The chain is built from TRBV4-1 and TRBJ1-4, with 7 bases that match TRBD1. The V and J ends lost 5 bases and 4 bases, in that order; junction bases with no gene match: 7. Germline V gene lookup returns CDR1 MGHRA and CDR2 YSYEKL. The CDR3 loop spans 15 amino acids. CDR3 sequence reads: CASSMHGTDNEKLFF. CDR3 nucleotides: TGCGCCAGCAGCATGCACGGGACAGATAATGAAAAACTGTTTTTT.

The V call is TRBV4-3, the J call TRBJ2-4; D is possibly TRBD2 (7 bases). V gave up 2 bases and J gave up 8 bases, with 22 bases separating them. CDR3 length: 17 amino acids. Germline lookup yields CDR1 LGHNA and CDR2 YSLEER. The CDR3 DNA sequence: TGCGCCAGCAGCCAAAACAGGGCCGGGTTAGGGGGGGACATTCAGTACTTC. Translation gives CASSQNRAGLGGDIQYF.

Only a few counts were recorded for this clone. The rearrangement joins TRBV18 to TRBJ1-4; D possibly corresponds to TRBD1 (5 bases). The germline V and J ends were trimmed by 2 bases and 4 bases, with 11 bases remaining between them. This CDR3 is 15 amino acids long. CDR1 and CDR2 from the germline V gene are KGHSH and LQKENI. DNA of the CDR3: TGTGCCAGCTCACCATCCAGGACAAATAATGAAAAACTGTTTTTT. Its protein is CASSPSRTNNEKLFF.

The CDR3 here is CASFFPGGEVLDTQYF. CDR3 coding DNA: TGTGCCAGCTTTTTCCCGGGGGGCGAGGTTTTGGATACGCAGTATTTT. The J gene is TRBJ2-3, the V gene TRBV21-1; the table names TRBD2, a call not compared with the DNA. TRBV21-1 is noted as a pseudogene. CDR3 length: 16 residues.

CDR3 nucleotides: TGTGCCAGCAGCTCCCAAGCGGGGGAGACAGATACGCAGTATTTT. Translation gives CASSSQAGETDTQYF. The chain combines TRBV5-4 with TRBJ2-3; 8 nucleotides agree with TRBD2. Losses at the gene ends were 3 bases for V and 3 bases for J; bases not matched to a gene: 6. Germline V CDR1 and CDR2: SGHNT, YYREEE (reference sequence). CDR3 length: 15 amino acids.

This chain joins TRBV4-1 and TRBJ2-7, with D maybe TRBD2 (5 bases). The CDR3 totals 13 residues. V shed 3 bases and J shed 6 bases, with 12 bases lying between them. Germline CDR1 is MGHRA and CDR2 is YSYEKL. CDR3 coding DNA: TGCGCCAGCAGCCAGTACTTGGGGAGCGAGCAGTACTTC. It yields the protein CASSQYLGSEQYF.

This chain uses TRBV29-1 with TRBJ2-1, with unresolved D. Germline assignment: CDR1 SQVTM and CDR2 ANQGSEA. The CDR3 totals 13 residues. Between the trimmed V and J ends, which lost 5 bases and 5 bases, there was a span of 13 bases. This chain's CDR3 is CSVIRLADNEQFF. The CDR3 DNA follows: TGCAGCGTTATAAGACTGGCCGACAATGAGCAGTTCTTC.

V is TRBV5-1 and J is TRBJ1-4; D ambiguous. V was clipped by 0 bases and J by 0 bases, with 9 bases between them. Germline CDR1 and CDR2: SGHRS and YFSETQ. CDR3 length: 16 amino acids. CDR3 nucleotides: TGCGCCAGCAGCTTGGCCCCGGTGGCAACTAATGAAAAACTGTTTTTT. Translation: CASSLAPVATNEKLFF.

The chain couples TRBV5-6 to TRBJ1-2; 12 nucleotides agree with TRBD1. V was pared by 0 bases and J by 4 bases, with 7 bases of the junction left unmatched. The CDR3 length is 17 residues. Germline lookup yields CDR1 SGHDT and CDR2 YYEEEE. CDR3 nucleotide sequence: TGTGCCAGCAGCTTGGGGGGACAGGGGGCCTATCGCTATGGCTACACCTTC. The encoded protein is CASSLGGQGAYRYGYTF. Combining the CDR3 with reference TRBV5-6 and TRBJ1-2 gives the whole variable domain DAGVTQSPTHLIKTRGQQVTLRCSPKSGHDTVSWYQQALGQGPQFIFQYYEEEERQRGNFPDRFSGHQFPNYSSELNVNALLLGDSALYLCASSLGGQGAYRYGYTFGSGTRLTVV.